Below are 10 T cell receptor beta chains sequenced from a single sample in a study of blood T cell repertoires in COVID-19. TCRdb's table, derived via immunoSEQ multiplex PCR, lists solely in-frame clones and lacks some. The table records some 240,000 clones, 88% of them present only once. The sequenced sample was peripheral blood. The receptors originated from a woman between 70 and 85 years old with COVID-19, enrolled during active disease.

The chain recombines TRBV27 with TRBJ1-4; no clear D. V was clipped by 2 bases and J by 8 bases, with 9 bases between them. The CDR3 has 13 residues. Germline V gene lookup returns CDR1 MNHEY and CDR2 SMNVEV (reference sequence). The CDR3 region has the DNA TGTGCCAGCAGTTTAATCGGGAGGGAAAAACTGTTTTTT. This codes for CASSLIGREKLFF.

The chain links TRBV24-1 to TRBJ1-3; the D is unclear. The V gene lost 1 base and the J gene lost 6 bases, with 3 bases spanning the gap. The germline CDR1 and CDR2 sequences are KGHDR and SFDVKD. The CDR3 is made up of 12 amino acids. DNA for the CDR3: TGTGCCACCAGTGATTTTAAAAACACCATATATTTT. Protein sequence: CATSDFKNTIYF.

The chain employs TRBV28 and TRBJ1-2, with a tentative D call TRBD1 (5 bases). The germline V and J ends were trimmed by 6 bases and 5 bases, with 13 bases remaining between them. Germline V gene sequence: CDR1 MDHEN, CDR2 SYDVKM. This CDR3 contains 13 residues. The DNA of the CDR3 is TGTGCCAGCAGAGAACGGGGGAAATATGGCTACACCTTC. This encodes CASRERGKYGYTF.

The gene calls are TRBV6-2 or TRBV6-3 and TRBJ1-1; 11 bases align to TRBD1. Per germline, CDR1 MNHEY and CDR2 SVGEGT. The trim removed 2 bases at V and 4 bases at J, leaving 3 bases unmatched. The CDR3 is made up of 15 amino acids. CDR3 bases: TGTGCCAGCAGTTACGGGGACAGGGGGGGCACTGAAGCTTTCTTT. It codes for CASSYGDRGGTEAFF.

This clone was observed once. This sequence joins TRBV30 and TRBJ1-5; 9 bases align to TRBD1. V shed 5 bases and J 5 bases; nucleotides not matched to a gene: 4. The CDR3 is made up of 13 amino acids. Germline V CDR1 and CDR2: GTSNPN, SVGIG (reference sequence). CDR3 DNA: TGTGCCTGGGGGACAGGGTTTGATCAGCCCCAGCATTTT. Its protein is CAWGTGFDQPQHF.

The rearrangement links TRBV28 to TRBJ2-3; 11 bases are a match to TRBD2. After removal of 3 bases from V and 4 bases from J, the junction contained 3 bases not matched to a gene. Germline V gene data show CDR1 as MDHEN and CDR2 as SYDVKM. CDR3 length: 15 residues. CDR3 sequence: CASSLTSGNPDTQYF. The CDR3 DNA follows: TGTGCCAGCAGTTTGACTAGCGGGAATCCAGATACGCAGTATTTT.

The chain recombines TRBV14 with TRBJ2-1; 14 bases are a match to TRBD2. V lost 4 bases, J lost 11 bases, and 13 bases stayed unmatched. From germline, CDR1 is SGHDN and CDR2 FVKESK. CDR3 size: 17 residues. The CDR3 coding sequence is TGTGCCAGCAGCCCCTATCCCGGGACTAGCGGGAGTAGTAAGCAGTTCTTC. It yields the protein CASSPYPGTSGSSKQFF.

The chain uses TRBV3-1 (or the pseudogene TRBV3-2) and TRBJ2-3, with 7 bases matching TRBD1. CDR1 LGHDT and CDR2 YNNKEL come from the germline V gene (reference sequence). The length of the CDR3 is 15 residues. Trimming took 4 bases from V and 1 from J; bases not matched to a gene: 5. This CDR3 is CASSRGGAGTDTQYF. The CDR3 bases are TGTGCCAGCAGCCGAGGGGGCGCCGGCACAGATACGCAGTATTTT.

The chain links TRBV5-1 to TRBJ2-5; tentatively, D is TRBD2 (6 bases). V lost 0 bases and J lost 6, with 24 bases in between. The CDR3 is 18 amino acids. Germline V gene data show CDR1 as SGHRS and CDR2 as YFSETQ. The CDR3 DNA reads TGCGCCAGCAGCTTGGCCGGGAGTGGACCTCGGCAGGGAAAGACCCAGTACTTC. Encoded protein: CASSLAGSGPRQGKTQYF. Combining the CDR3 with reference TRBV5-1 and TRBJ2-5 gives the whole variable domain KAGVTQTPRYLIKTRGQQVTLSCSPISGHRSVSWYQQTPGQGLQFLFEYFSETQRNKGNFPGRFSGRQFSNSRSEMNVSTLELGDSALYLCASSLAGSGPRQGKTQYFGPGTRLLVL.

The rearrangement joins TRBV19 to TRBJ1-4; 7 bases fit TRBD1. Germline V gene sequence: CDR1 LNHDA, CDR2 SQIVND (reference sequence). The V segment lost 6 bases and the J segment 5 bases; nucleotides outside the gene matches: 3. The CDR3 covers 13 residues. DNA for the CDR3: TGTGCCAGTAGGCAGGACAGGAATGAAAAACTGTTTTTT. Amino acid sequence: CASRQDRNEKLFF.